The 14 T cell receptor beta chains in this list originate from one sample, sequenced in a study of cytomegalovirus exposure and HLA in healthy donors. PCR employed 60 Vbeta and 13 Jbeta primers. The table came from immunoSEQ multiplex PCR; TCRdb's copy has only in-frame clones and leaves some out. Its clone listing holds about 39,000 clones. The sample taken for sequencing was PBMCs. The receptors were gathered from a woman under 40 in good health and CMV-seropositive.

The rearrangement links TRBV30 to TRBJ1-2; 7 bases fit TRBD1. The CDR3 loop spans 14 amino acids. J gave up 3 bases and V 3 bases, and 7 bases lay outside the gene matches. Germline CDR1 GTSNPN, CDR2 SVGIG (reference sequence). DNA of the CDR3: TGTGCCTGGAGCCGACAGGGTGTGGACTATGGCTACACCTTC. Amino acid sequence: CAWSRQGVDYGYTF.

V usage is TRBV27 and J usage is TRBJ2-7; 9 nucleotides agree with TRBD2. With 6 bases clipped from V and 4 bases from J, the junction kept 10 bases outside the gene matches. This CDR3 contains 15 residues. CDR1 and CDR2 from the germline V gene are MNHEY and SMNVEV (reference sequence). CDR3 amino acids: CASSRQGLAGYEQYF. As DNA, the CDR3 is TGTGCCAGCAGCCGCCAGGGGCTAGCGGGGTACGAGCAGTACTTC.

The rearrangement links TRBV5-6 to TRBJ2-1, with 12 bases lining up with TRBD2. The CDR3 loop spans 14 amino acids. Germline V gene lookup returns CDR1 SGHDT and CDR2 YYEEEE. V lost 5 bases to trimming and J lost 8 bases; unmatched junction nucleotides: 5. CDR3 sequence reads: CASSQLAGGHEQFF. The DNA for the CDR3 is TGTGCCAGCAGTCAACTAGCGGGGGGACATGAGCAGTTCTTC.

The chain has TRBV5-5 and TRBJ2-1, with 7 bases aligning to TRBD1. V gave up 4 bases and J gave up 1 base; unmatched junction bases: 5. CDR3 length: 15 residues. Germline assignment: CDR1 SGHKS and CDR2 YYEKEE (reference sequence). In DNA, the CDR3 is TGTGCCAGCAGCGAAGGGGGCTTTTCCTACAATGAGCAGTTCTTC. It encodes CASSEGGFSYNEQFF.

The chain recombines TRBV11-1 with TRBJ2-7; the match to TRBD1 covers 11 bases. The J segment lost 2 bases and the V segment lost 5 bases, leaving 8 bases of the junction unmatched. Germline V gene data show CDR1 as SGHAT and CDR2 as FQDESV (reference sequence). The CDR3 loop spans 16 amino acids. The CDR3 sequence is CASSPTDRGLTYEQYF. DNA of the CDR3: TGTGCCAGCAGCCCCACGGACAGGGGGCTCACCTACGAGCAGTACTTC.

The chain is built from TRBV6-1 and TRBJ1-1; D is unclear. CDR1 is MNHNS and CDR2 is SASEGT in the germline V gene. CDR3 length equals 13 residues. V lost 4 bases and J 1 base, leaving 7 bases between the germline ends. This CDR3 reads CASSVTANTEAFF. CDR3 nucleotide sequence: TGTGCCAGCAGTGTGACTGCGAACACTGAAGCTTTCTTT.

The chain is built from TRBV7-9 and TRBJ1-3, with 9 bases fitting TRBD1. J lost 2 bases, V lost 5 bases, and 4 bases had no gene match. This CDR3 contains 15 residues. The germline CDR1 and CDR2 sequences are SEHNR and FQNEAQ (reference sequence). CDR3 sequence: CASSETGGTGNTIYF. CDR3 nucleotide sequence: TGTGCCAGCAGCGAAACAGGGGGCACTGGAAACACCATATATTTT.

This chain uses TRBV5-1 with TRBJ2-2, with TRBD1 as a possible D gene (6 bases). The CDR3 spans 16 residues. Trimming took off 0 bases at V and 4 bases at J, with 13 bases between the two ends. From germline, CDR1 is SGHRS and CDR2 YFSETQ. CDR3 sequence (DNA): TGCGCCAGCAGCTTGGCCGGGCCACAGGGCACCGGGGAGCTGTTTTTT. Translated: CASSLAGPQGTGELFF.

The J gene is TRBJ2-7, the V gene TRBV6-1; 9 bases are a match to TRBD1. Germline CDR1 MNHNS, CDR2 SASEGT. Germline trimming cut 6 bases from V and 6 bases from J; bases unmatched to any gene: 6. The CDR3 contains 13 residues. The CDR3 reads CASSRDRVTEQYF. The DNA of the CDR3 is TGTGCCAGCAGCCGGGACAGGGTAACCGAGCAGTACTTC.

This chain links TRBV5-4 with TRBJ2-4, with D perhaps matching TRBD1 (5 bases). V was shortened by 0 bases and J by 5 bases, with 12 bases between the two germline ends. Germline V gene data show CDR1 as SGHNT and CDR2 as YYREEE (reference sequence). The CDR3 sequence is 15 residues long. As DNA, the CDR3 is TGTGCCAGCAGCTTGGAGCAGGGCCTCCAAAACATTCAGTACTTC. Protein product: CASSLEQGLQNIQYF.

The V and J genes are TRBV6-5 and TRBJ2-3; the D gene is possibly TRBD2 (5 bases). The germline V gene encodes CDR1 MNHEY and CDR2 SVGAGI. The V end was cut by 5 bases, the J end by 5 bases, with 14 bases between. This CDR3 is built from 14 residues. CDR3 region: CASSPDPRGDTQYF. As DNA, the CDR3 is TGTGCCAGCAGTCCGGACCCCCGGGGAGATACGCAGTATTTT.

V is TRBV30 and J is TRBJ1-1; no firm D call. CDR1 is GTSNPN, CDR2 SVGIG, per germline (reference sequence). V shed 2 bases and J shed 3 bases, with 10 bases lying between them. The CDR3 is 13 amino acids. CDR3 in DNA: TGTGCCTGGAGTTCTGTGCAGTACACTGAAGCTTTCTTT. Translation gives CAWSSVQYTEAFF.

The chain carries TRBV6-1 and TRBJ2-3; D not certain. V gave up 6 bases and J gave up 4 bases, with 11 bases separating them. Germline values: CDR1 MNHNS, CDR2 SASEGT. This CDR3 comprises 13 residues. The CDR3 nucleotides are TGTGCCAGCAGGGTACCGAGTTCAGATACGCAGTATTTT. This sequence encodes CASRVPSSDTQYF.

The chain couples TRBV7-9 to TRBJ1-3, with D hard to call. CDR1 SEHNR and CDR2 FQNEAQ come from the germline V gene (reference sequence). The CDR3 contains 11 residues. The germline V and J ends were trimmed by 5 bases and 8 bases, with 7 bases remaining between them. The DNA for the CDR3 is TGTGCCAGCAGCCCTAGCGACACCATATATTTT. Amino acid sequence: CASSPSDTIYF.